Reported below is one TCR beta chain. Its antigen is unidentified. Quantitative barcoded 5'-RACE was used to prepare TCR beta libraries. TCRdb reprocessed the 5' RACE reads via MiXCR and lists one record per CDR3 protein. This table holds approximately 200,000 distinct CDR3 sequences, 9.5% to 15% found once. These data belong to a study of CD8 T cells in ankylosing spondylitis. Points from the study as a whole: Clones tied to disease were said to be significantly enriched in matched ankylosing spondylitis synovial fluid.

CDR1 and CDR2 (germline): MGHRA, YSYEKL. The CDR3 length is 18 residues. Trimming stripped 1 base from V and 7 bases from J, with 25 bases between. The receptor was derived from a male donor with ankylosing spondylitis or in good health (not recorded which). Sequenced: blood, either unsorted or a sorted T cell fraction (not recorded which). V is TRBV4-1 and J is TRBJ2-5; D might be TRBD1 (7 bases). The chain's CDR3 is CASSQVVRGALVIRTQYF. The CDR3 coding sequence is TGCGCCAGCAGCCAAGTAGTCAGGGGGGCCCTAGTGATCAGGACCCAGTACTTC.